This T cell receptor beta chain stems from a study of breast tumors, draining lymph nodes, adjacent tissues. General observations from the study: The lymph node origin of tumor T cells was framed as consistent with a hypothesis, not demonstrated. Most tumor T cells seemingly derive from lymph node, then expand in tumor.

The length of the CDR3 is 18 residues. CDR1 SGHTA and CDR2 FQGTGA come from the germline V gene. V lost 5 bases to trimming and J lost 0 bases; unmatched junction nucleotides: 6. TCRdb recomputed calls from the multiplex PCR reads with MiXCR, one row per CDR3 protein. This sample yields 75,000 to 100,000 distinct CDR3 sequences, of which roughly a fifth are seen a single time; 2% to 3% belongs to the top ten. This clonotype showed up many times. Its antigen is undetermined. Breast cancer patients provided tissue from their axillary draining lymph nodes. The specimen sequenced was axillary lymph node tissue. The chain uses TRBV7-3 and TRBJ2-2; 13 nucleotides align to TRBD2. The receptor's source is a female donor with breast cancer. Some clones in this sample may be carry-over from other donors' samples. The CDR3: CASSPKLAGGPNTGELFF. DNA of the CDR3: TGTGCCAGCAGCCCAAAACTAGCGGGAGGGCCGAACACCGGGGAGCTGTTTTTT.